The present T cell receptor beta chain was sequenced within a study of T cell responses to AZD1222 COVID-19 vaccine. Only in-frame clones appear in the TCRdb table, and some are missing; sequencing was by immunoSEQ multiplex PCR. The sample yields approximately 190,000 clones, more than 75% seen once. Trimming removed 8 bases from V and 1 base from J, with 8 bases in between. The CDR3 covers 11 residues. Germline CDR1 reads DFQATT; CDR2 reads SNEGSKA (reference sequence). The sequence came from an adult in good health. Sample: peripheral blood, taken on day 0 of MenACWY control vaccination. V and J are TRBV20-1 and TRBJ1-1; D uncertain. CDR3 protein: CSPKTNTEAFF. CDR3 nucleotide sequence: TGCAGTCCCAAAACGAACACTGAAGCTTTCTTT.